The entry below gives a single TCR beta chain sequence along with its context. The entry originates in a study of CD8 T cells in Susac syndrome. The CDR3 totals 14 residues. Trimming left V 4 bases short and J 2 bases short, with 10 bases between. Germline assignment: CDR1 SGHAT and CDR2 FQNNGV. Random-hexamer reverse transcription was applied to about 0.45 to 1 ug RNA. In TCRdb, the immunoSEQ multiplex PCR reads were re-called with MiXCR into one record per CDR3 protein. The sample yields roughly 190,000 distinct CDR3 sequences, 91% seen once. The sequencing input was CD4+ T cells from PBMCs. The rearrangement links TRBV11-2 to TRBJ2-3, with D perhaps matching TRBD1 (5 bases). This clonotype was sampled from a human donor with Susac syndrome. The CDR3 region has the DNA TGTGCCAGCAGCTCCAGACAGAACACAGATACGCAGTATTTT. Translating gives CASSSRQNTDTQYF.